Sequencing of this T cell receptor (beta chain) was carried out in a study of monozygotic twins with inflammatory bowel disease. Blood was drawn at under 3 ml per donor. Germline CDR1 reads SEHNR; CDR2 reads FQNEAQ (reference sequence). CDR3 length: 15 amino acids. Using the 5' RACE reads, TCRdb records one entry per CDR3 protein without DNA. The listing records 200,000 to 250,000 distinct CDR3 sequences. V gene TRBV7-9 combines with J gene TRBJ1-6; checking the TCRdb D call of TRBD1 is not possible without DNA. The sequencing input was blood. The TCR sequence derives from a human donor with ulcerative colitis or Crohn's disease, or a healthy co-twin of an affected twin (not recorded which). CDR3 residues: CASSLAGPLDSPLHF.